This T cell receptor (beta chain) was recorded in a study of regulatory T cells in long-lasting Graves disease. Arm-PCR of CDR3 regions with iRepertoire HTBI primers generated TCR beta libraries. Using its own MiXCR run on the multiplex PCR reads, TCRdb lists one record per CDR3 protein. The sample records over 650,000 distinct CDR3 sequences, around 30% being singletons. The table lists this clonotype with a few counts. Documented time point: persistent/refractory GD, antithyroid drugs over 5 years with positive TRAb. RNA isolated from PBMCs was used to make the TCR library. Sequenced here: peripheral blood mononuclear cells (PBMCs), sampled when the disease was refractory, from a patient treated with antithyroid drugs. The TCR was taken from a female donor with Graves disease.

CDR3 loop: CSGDRGRGETQYF. The DNA of the CDR3 is TGCAGCGGGGACAGGGGGCGGGGGGAGACCCAGTACTTC. The gene calls are TRBV29-1 and TRBJ2-5, with 12 positions matching TRBD1. Losses at the gene ends were 7 bases for V and 5 bases for J; bases not matched to a gene: 5. The germline gives CDR1 SQVTM, CDR2 ANQGSEA. The CDR3 is made up of 13 amino acids. Based on the CDR3 plus reference TRBV29-1 and TRBJ2-5, the full variable domain is SAVISQKPSRDICQRGTSLTIQCQVDSQVTMMFWYRQQPGQSLTLIATANQGSEATYESGFVIDKFPISRPNLTFSTLTVSNMSPEDSSIYLCSGDRGRGETQYFGPGTRLLVL.